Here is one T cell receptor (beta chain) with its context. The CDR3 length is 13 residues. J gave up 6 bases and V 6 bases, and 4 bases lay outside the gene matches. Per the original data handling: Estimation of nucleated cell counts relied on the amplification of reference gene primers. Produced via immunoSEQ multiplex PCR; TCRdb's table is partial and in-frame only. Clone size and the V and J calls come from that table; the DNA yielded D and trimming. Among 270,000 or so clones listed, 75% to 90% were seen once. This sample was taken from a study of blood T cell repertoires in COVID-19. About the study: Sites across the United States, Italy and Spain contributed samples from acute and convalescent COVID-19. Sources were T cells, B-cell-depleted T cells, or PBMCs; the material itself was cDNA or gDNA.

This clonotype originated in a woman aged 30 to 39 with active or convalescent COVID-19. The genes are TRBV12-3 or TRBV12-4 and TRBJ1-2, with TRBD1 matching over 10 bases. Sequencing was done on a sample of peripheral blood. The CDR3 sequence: CASSLGQGHGYTF. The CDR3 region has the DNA TGTGCCAGCAGCCTGGGACAGGGGCATGGCTACACCTTC.